A single sample gave rise to the 9 T cell receptor beta chains below, sequenced in a study of blood T cells in healthy people across ages. The second PCR ran roughly 7 to 11 cycles with a sample-barcoded 5' primer and J-beta primers. TCRdb processed the 5' RACE reads anew with MiXCR; each CDR3 protein has one entry. This repertoire shows some 1.5 million distinct CDR3 sequences, about 30% found once; its top ten account for 7.7%. Specimen: blood. These receptors were taken from a woman aged 25 to 45 in good health.

This clonotype showed up many times. The chain joins TRBV5-5 to TRBJ1-4, with a tentative D call TRBD1 (6 bases). Germline assignment: CDR1 SGHKS and CDR2 YYEKEE (reference sequence). The CDR3 runs 14 residues. Deletions cut 4 bases from V and 3 bases from J, with 10 bases between. The CDR3, as DNA: TGTGCCAGCAGCCCCGGGACACCTAATGAAAAACTGTTTTTT. It encodes CASSPGTPNEKLFF.

The V call is TRBV20-1, the J call TRBJ2-4; 8 nucleotides match TRBD2. CDR1 and CDR2 (germline): DFQATT, SNEGSKA (reference sequence). V shed 0 bases and J 13 bases; nucleotides not matched to a gene: 11. This CDR3 is 14 amino acids long. The CDR3 region has the DNA TGCAGTGCTAGAGATCCGACTAGCGACCATGAGCAGTACTTC. It encodes CSARDPTSDHEQYF.

The CDR3 region has the DNA TGTGCCAGCAGCCAAGACCAGGTGGGTTCGGCTTTCTTT. It codes for CASSQDQVGSAFF. This chain joins TRBV14 and TRBJ1-1; D remains unclear. CDR3 length equals 13 residues. The germline V and J ends were trimmed by 0 bases and 11 bases, with 13 bases remaining between them. Germline V gene data show CDR1 as SGHDN and CDR2 as FVKESK. The full variable domain, completed using reference TRBV14 and TRBJ1-1, is EAGVTQFPSHSVIEKGQTVTLRCDPISGHDNLYWYRRVMGKEIKFLLHFVKESKQDESGMPNNRFLAERTGGTYSTLKVQPAELEDSGVYFCASSQDQVGSAFFGQGTRLTVV.

This clonotype has at least ten counts. The chain links TRBV29-1 to TRBJ2-7; D is perhaps TRBD2 (5 bases). V was trimmed by 7 bases and J by 4 bases, leaving 14 bases between them. This CDR3 spans 12 amino acids. Germline loops: CDR1 SQVTM, CDR2 ANQGSEA. DNA for the CDR3: TGCAGCGCTGGACTCGGCGAGTACGAGCAGTACTTC. It translates to CSAGLGEYEQYF.

The chain combines TRBV20-1 with TRBJ1-1, with 8 nucleotides matching TRBD1. This CDR3 is built from 14 residues. Germline V gene sequence: CDR1 DFQATT, CDR2 SNEGSKA (reference sequence). V lost 6 bases, J lost 3 bases, and 9 bases stayed unmatched. CDR3 DNA sequence: TGCAGTGCCAAAGGACAGGGATGGGACACTGAAGCTTTCTTT. Residues: CSAKGQGWDTEAFF.

This clonotype was seen ten or more times. This rearrangement joins TRBV20-1 to TRBJ2-7; the match to TRBD1 covers 8 bases. With 4 bases clipped from V and 2 bases from J, the junction kept 16 bases outside the gene matches. The CDR3 has 17 amino acids. The V gene's germline CDR1 is DFQATT and CDR2 SNEGSKA (reference sequence). The CDR3 DNA sequence: TGCAGTGCTATCGCGCTATCTTATGACAGGGGTACCTACGAGCAGTACTTC. Residues: CSAIALSYDRGTYEQYF.

Concerning this clonotype: The junction and the germline gene differ at one end; a read error may be behind it. The chain has TRBV7-2 and TRBJ1-4; the match to TRBD1 covers 7 bases. This CDR3 is built from 15 residues. Per the germline V gene, CDR1 is SGHTA and CDR2 is FQGNSA. The CDR3 region is CASSSQGGTNGKLFF. The CDR3, as DNA: TGTGCCAGCAGCTCCCAGGGGGGAACTAATGGAAAACTGTTTTTT.

CDR3 residues: CASRVQTGELFF. In DNA form, the CDR3 reads TGTGCCAGCCGTGTACAGACCGGGGAGCTGTTTTTT. The chain has TRBV28 and TRBJ2-2; D ambiguous. The CDR3 covers 12 residues. Per germline, CDR1 MDHEN and CDR2 SYDVKM. Trimming pared 8 bases from V and 5 bases from J, leaving 9 bases between.

This clonotype was recorded many times. The J gene is TRBJ2-5, the V gene TRBV12-3 or TRBV12-4; 7 positions agree with TRBD2. The CDR3 loop spans 15 amino acids. With V trimmed by 1 base and J by 4 bases, 6 bases remained unmatched. This chain's CDR3 is CASSLGDPGGETQYF. In DNA form, the CDR3 reads TGTGCCAGCAGTTTAGGGGACCCGGGGGGAGAGACCCAGTACTTC.